The 10 T cell receptor beta chains below come from one sample, sequenced in a study of blood T cell repertoires in COVID-19. Using immunoSEQ multiplex PCR, the repertoire was profiled, and TCRdb retains in-frame clones only, with some absent. The table shows roughly 410,000 clones, with around 87% occurring only once. The sample comprised peripheral blood. All receptors come from a woman aged 60-75 years with COVID-19, enrolled during active disease.

Points on this clone: Other DNA sequences in this sample translate to the same CDR3. This rearrangement joins TRBV5-1 to TRBJ1-5; no clear D gene. Germline CDR1 reads SGHRS; CDR2 reads YFSETQ. The CDR3 extends over 15 amino acids. V dropped 0 bases and J dropped 3 bases, with 10 bases sitting between them. CDR3: CASSLGGSSNQPQHF. CDR3 coding DNA: TGCGCCAGCAGCTTGGGCGGGTCCTCCAATCAGCCCCAGCATTTT.

This clone showed up just once. The chain couples TRBV9 to TRBJ2-7, with TRBD1 matching 10 bases. The V gene end was trimmed by 3 bases and the J gene end by 4 bases; junction bases not matched to a gene: 1. The CDR3 has 13 residues. Germline assignment: CDR1 SGDLS and CDR2 YYNGEE. The CDR3 protein is CASSGQGAYEQYF. The CDR3 DNA reads as TGTGCCAGCAGCGGACAGGGGGCTTACGAGCAGTACTTC.

This clone has more than one count but fewer than ten. The CDR3 loop is CASSPWTGFGNQPQHF. CDR3 in DNA: TGTGCCAGCAGTCCGTGGACAGGGTTTGGCAATCAGCCCCAGCATTTT. This rearrangement joins TRBV27 to TRBJ1-5; TRBD1 matches 8 bases. Losses at the gene ends were 5 bases for V and 2 bases for J; bases not matched to a gene: 8. The CDR3 length is 16 residues. Germline V gives CDR1 MNHEY, CDR2 SMNVEV (reference sequence).

The chain employs TRBV29-1 and TRBJ2-7; 9 nucleotides line up with TRBD2. CDR1 and CDR2 from the germline V gene are SQVTM and ANQGSEA. The CDR3 contains 15 residues. Germline trimming cut 3 bases from V and 3 bases from J; bases unmatched to any gene: 9. The CDR3 DNA sequence: TGCAGCGTTGATGCAGCGGGGGGTGGGCGCTACGAGCAGTACTTC. It is translated as CSVDAAGGGRYEQYF.

J is TRBJ2-5 and V is TRBV19; 16 positions agree with TRBD2. Germline-derived CDR1 and CDR2 are LNHDA and SQIVND (reference sequence). The CDR3 is made up of 18 amino acids. V gave up 5 bases and J gave up 5 bases; unmatched junction bases: 11. The CDR3 sequence is CASSVGTSGGAFPETQYF. In DNA, the CDR3 is TGTGCCAGTAGTGTGGGGACTAGCGGGGGGGCCTTCCCCGAGACCCAGTACTTC.

V gene TRBV2 combines with J gene TRBJ2-2; D is ambiguous. Trimming left V 3 bases short and J 2 bases short, with 7 bases between. The CDR3 runs to 14 residues. CDR1 is SNHLY and CDR2 is FYNNEI in the germline V gene. This CDR3 is CASSDRSNTGELFF. The CDR3 DNA sequence: TGTGCCAGCAGTGACAGGTCTAACACCGGGGAGCTGTTTTTT.

Note on this clone: Other DNA sequences in the sample encode the same CDR3. The chain recombines TRBV19 with TRBJ1-1, with D maybe TRBD1 (5 bases). Germline CDR1 reads LNHDA; CDR2 reads SQIVND (reference sequence). Trimming cost V 3 bases and J 1 base, with 9 bases left between them. The CDR3 loop spans 14 amino acids. CDR3 sequence (DNA): TGTGCCAGTAGTATTCAGGGAGGGAACACTGAAGCTTTCTTT. Encoded protein: CASSIQGGNTEAFF.

V gene TRBV10-3 combines with J gene TRBJ1-1, with D uncertain. The CDR3 is made up of 12 amino acids. Per the germline V gene, CDR1 is ENHRY and CDR2 is SYGVKD. V gave up 3 bases and J gave up 2 bases, with 4 bases separating them. CDR3 protein: CAISELNTEAFF. The CDR3 DNA follows: TGTGCCATCAGTGAACTTAACACTGAAGCTTTCTTT.

This clone came up once. V gene TRBV6-1 combines with J gene TRBJ1-1; 8 nucleotides line up with TRBD1. The germline gives CDR1 MNHNS, CDR2 SASEGT. The CDR3 is 14 amino acids. V trimming: 1 base; J trimming: 12 bases; junction bases outside the gene matches: 10. CDR3 bases: TGTGCCAGCAGTGAAGGGGTCGGACAGGGCCCGACTTTCTTT. Residues: CASSEGVGQGPTFF.

The chain uses TRBV2 and TRBJ1-3, with D uncertain. CDR1 and CDR2 from the germline V gene are SNHLY and FYNNEI. This CDR3 spans 16 amino acids. Deletions cut 2 bases from V and 2 bases from J, with 13 bases between. The CDR3 region is CASSERRLSTGNTIYF. The CDR3 DNA sequence: TGTGCCAGCAGTGAAAGGCGACTCTCTACTGGAAACACCATATATTTT.